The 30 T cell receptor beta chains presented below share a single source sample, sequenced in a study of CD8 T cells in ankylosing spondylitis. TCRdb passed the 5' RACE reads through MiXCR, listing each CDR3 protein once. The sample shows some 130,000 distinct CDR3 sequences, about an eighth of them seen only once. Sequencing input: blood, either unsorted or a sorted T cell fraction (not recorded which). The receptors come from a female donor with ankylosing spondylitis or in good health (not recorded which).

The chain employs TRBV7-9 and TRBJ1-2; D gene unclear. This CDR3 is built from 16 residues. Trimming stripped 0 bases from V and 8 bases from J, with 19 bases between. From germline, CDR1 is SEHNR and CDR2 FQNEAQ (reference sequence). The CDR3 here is CASSLALRLNFEGYTF. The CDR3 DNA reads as TGTGCCAGCAGCTTAGCGCTACGACTCAACTTTGAAGGCTACACCTTC.

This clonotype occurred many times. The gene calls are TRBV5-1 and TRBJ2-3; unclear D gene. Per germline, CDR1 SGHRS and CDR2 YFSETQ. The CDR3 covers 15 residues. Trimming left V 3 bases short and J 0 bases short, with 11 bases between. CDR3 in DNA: TGCGCCAGCAGCTCCTTGAGTTCTAGCACAGATACGCAGTATTTT. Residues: CASSSLSSSTDTQYF.

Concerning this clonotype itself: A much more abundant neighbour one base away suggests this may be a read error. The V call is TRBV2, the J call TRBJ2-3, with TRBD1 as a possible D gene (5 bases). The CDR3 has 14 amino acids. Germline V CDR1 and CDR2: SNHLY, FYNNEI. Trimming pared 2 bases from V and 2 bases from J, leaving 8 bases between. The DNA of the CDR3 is TGTGCCAGCAGTGAAACCAGGGCCACAGATACGCAGTATTTT. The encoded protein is CASSETRATDTQYF.

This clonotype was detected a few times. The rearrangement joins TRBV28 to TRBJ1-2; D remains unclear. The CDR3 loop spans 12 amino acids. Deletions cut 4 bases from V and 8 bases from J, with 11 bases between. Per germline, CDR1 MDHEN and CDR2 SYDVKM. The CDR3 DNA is TGTGCCAGCAGTTCAGGCGGGTGGGGCTACACCTTC. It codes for CASSSGGWGYTF.

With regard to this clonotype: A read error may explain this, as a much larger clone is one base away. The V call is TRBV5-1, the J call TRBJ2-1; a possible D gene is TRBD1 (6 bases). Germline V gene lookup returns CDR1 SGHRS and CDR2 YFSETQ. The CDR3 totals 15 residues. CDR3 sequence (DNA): TGCGCCAGCAGCTTAACAGGGATCTCCTACAATGAGCAGCTCTTC. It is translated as CASSLTGISYNEQLF.

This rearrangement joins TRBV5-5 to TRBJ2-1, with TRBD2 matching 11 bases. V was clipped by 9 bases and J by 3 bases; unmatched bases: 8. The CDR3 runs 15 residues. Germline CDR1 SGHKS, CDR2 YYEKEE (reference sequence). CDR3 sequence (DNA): TGTGCCACCGCGCCCGGGACTAGCGGCTACAATGAGCAGTTCTTC. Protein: CATAPGTSGYNEQFF.

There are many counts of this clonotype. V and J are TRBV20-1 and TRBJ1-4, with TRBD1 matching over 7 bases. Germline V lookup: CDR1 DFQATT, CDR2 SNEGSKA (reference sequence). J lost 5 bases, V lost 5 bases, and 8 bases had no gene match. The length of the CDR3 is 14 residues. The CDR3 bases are TGCAGTGCTCTGCCCGGGACAGAAAATGAAAAACTGTTTTTT. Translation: CSALPGTENEKLFF.

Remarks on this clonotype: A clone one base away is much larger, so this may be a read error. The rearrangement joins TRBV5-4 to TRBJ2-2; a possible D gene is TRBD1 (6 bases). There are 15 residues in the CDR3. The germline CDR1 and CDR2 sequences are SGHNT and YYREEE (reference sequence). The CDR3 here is CTSSLGTYNTGELFF. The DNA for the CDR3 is TGTACCAGCAGCTTGGGGACATACAACACCGGGGAGCTGTTTTTT.

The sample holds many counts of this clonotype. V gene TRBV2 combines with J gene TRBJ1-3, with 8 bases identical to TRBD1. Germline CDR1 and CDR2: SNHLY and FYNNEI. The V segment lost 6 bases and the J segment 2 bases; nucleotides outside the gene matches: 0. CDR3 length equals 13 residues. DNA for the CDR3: TGTGCCAGCAGGACAGGGGCTGGAAACACCATATATTTT. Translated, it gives CASRTGAGNTIYF.

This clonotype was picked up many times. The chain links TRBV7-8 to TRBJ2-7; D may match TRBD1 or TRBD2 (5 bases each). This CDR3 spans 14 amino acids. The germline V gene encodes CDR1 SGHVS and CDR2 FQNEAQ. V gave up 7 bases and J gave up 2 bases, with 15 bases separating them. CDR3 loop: CASTATGGPYEQYF. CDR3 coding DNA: TGTGCCAGCACCGCTACTGGGGGACCCTACGAGCAGTACTTC.

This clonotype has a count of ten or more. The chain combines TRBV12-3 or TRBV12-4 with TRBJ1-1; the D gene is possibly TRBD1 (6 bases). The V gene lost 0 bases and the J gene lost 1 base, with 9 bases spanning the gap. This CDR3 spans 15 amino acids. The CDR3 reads CASSLAATGNTEAFF. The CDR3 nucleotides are TGTGCCAGCAGTTTAGCGGCGACAGGGAACACTGAAGCTTTCTTT.

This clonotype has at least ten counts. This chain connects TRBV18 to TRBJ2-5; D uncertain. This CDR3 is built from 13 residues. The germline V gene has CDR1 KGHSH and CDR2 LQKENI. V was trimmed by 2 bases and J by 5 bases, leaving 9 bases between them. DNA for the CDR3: TGTGCCAGCTCACCAGCAGAGTTGGAGACCCAGTACTTC. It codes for CASSPAELETQYF.

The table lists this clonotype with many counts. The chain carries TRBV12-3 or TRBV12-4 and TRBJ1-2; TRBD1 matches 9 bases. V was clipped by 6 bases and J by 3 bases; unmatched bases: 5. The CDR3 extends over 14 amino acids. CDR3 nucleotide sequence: TGTGCCAGCAGACGAGACAGGGGGGACTATGGCTACACCTTC. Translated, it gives CASRRDRGDYGYTF.

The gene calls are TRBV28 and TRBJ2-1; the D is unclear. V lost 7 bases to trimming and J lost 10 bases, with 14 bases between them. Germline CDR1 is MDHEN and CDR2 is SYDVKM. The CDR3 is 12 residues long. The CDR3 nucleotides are TGTGCCAGCAAAAGGCAGTCATTGGAGCAGTTCTTC. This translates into CASKRQSLEQFF. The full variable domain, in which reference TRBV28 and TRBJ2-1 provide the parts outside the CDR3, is DVKVTQSSRYLVKRTGEKVFLECVQDMDHENMFWYRQDPGLGLRLIYFSYDVKMKEKGDIPEGYSVSREKKERFSLILESASTNQTSMYLCASKRQSLEQFFGPGTRLTVL.

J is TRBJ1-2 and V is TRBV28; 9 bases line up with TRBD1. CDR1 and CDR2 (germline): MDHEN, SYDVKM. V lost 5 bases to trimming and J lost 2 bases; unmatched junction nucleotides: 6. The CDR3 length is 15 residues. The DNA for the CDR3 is TGTGCCAGCAGTCCCACCGGGACAGGGAACTATGGCTACACCTTC. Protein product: CASSPTGTGNYGYTF.

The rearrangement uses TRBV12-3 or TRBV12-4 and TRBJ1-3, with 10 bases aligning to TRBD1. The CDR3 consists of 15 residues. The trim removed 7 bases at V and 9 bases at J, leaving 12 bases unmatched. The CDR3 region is CASTVPGQGSGTIYF. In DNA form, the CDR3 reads TGTGCCAGCACCGTCCCGGGACAGGGGTCTGGCACCATATATTTT.

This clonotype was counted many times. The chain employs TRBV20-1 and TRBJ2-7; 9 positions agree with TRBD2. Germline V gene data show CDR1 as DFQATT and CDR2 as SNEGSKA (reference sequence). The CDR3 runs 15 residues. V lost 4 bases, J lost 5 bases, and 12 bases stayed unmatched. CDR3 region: CSAKPAVAGANEQYF. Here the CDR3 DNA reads TGCAGTGCTAAGCCAGCGGTAGCGGGGGCAAACGAGCAGTACTTC.

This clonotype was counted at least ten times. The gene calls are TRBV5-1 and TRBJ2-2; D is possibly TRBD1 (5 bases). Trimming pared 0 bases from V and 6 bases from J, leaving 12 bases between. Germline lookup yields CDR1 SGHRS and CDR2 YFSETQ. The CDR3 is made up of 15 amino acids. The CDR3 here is CASSLEGWQSGELFF. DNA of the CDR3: TGCGCCAGCAGCTTGGAGGGGTGGCAATCCGGGGAGCTGTTTTTT.

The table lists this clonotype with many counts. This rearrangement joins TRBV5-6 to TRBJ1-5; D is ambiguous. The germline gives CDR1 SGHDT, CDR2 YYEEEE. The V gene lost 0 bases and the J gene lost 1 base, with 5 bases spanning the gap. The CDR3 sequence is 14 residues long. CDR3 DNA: TGTGCCAGCAGCTTGGACCGCAGCAATCAGCCCCAGCATTTT. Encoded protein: CASSLDRSNQPQHF. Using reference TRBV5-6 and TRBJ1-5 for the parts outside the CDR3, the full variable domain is DAGVTQSPTHLIKTRGQQVTLRCSPKSGHDTVSWYQQALGQGPQFIFQYYEEEERQRGNFPDRFSGHQFPNYSSELNVNALLLGDSALYLCASSLDRSNQPQHFGDGTRLSIL.

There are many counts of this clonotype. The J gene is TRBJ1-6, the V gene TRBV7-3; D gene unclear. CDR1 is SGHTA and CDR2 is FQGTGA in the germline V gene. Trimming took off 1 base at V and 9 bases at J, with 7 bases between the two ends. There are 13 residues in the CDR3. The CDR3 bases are TGTGCCAGCAGCTTAATGTTCGGTTCACCCCTCCACTTT. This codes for CASSLMFGSPLHF.

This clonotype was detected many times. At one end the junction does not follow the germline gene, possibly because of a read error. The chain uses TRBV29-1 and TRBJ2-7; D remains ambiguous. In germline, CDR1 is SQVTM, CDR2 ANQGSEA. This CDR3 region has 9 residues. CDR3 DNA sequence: TGCAGCGTTGAAGAAAGTAGAACTTTC. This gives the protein CSVEESRTF.

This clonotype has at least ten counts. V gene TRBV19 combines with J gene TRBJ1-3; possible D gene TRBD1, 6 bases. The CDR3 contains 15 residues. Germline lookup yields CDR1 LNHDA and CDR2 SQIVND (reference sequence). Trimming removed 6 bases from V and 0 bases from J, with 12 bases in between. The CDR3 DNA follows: TGTGCCAGTAGCGAGGGACAATTCTCTGGAAACACCATATATTTT. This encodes CASSEGQFSGNTIYF. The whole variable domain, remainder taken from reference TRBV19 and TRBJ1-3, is DGGITQSPKYLFRKEGQNVTLSCEQNLNHDAMYWYRQDPGQGLRLIYYSQIVNDFQKGDIAEGYSVSREKKESFPLTVTSAQKNPTAFYLCASSEGQFSGNTIYFGEGSWLTVV.

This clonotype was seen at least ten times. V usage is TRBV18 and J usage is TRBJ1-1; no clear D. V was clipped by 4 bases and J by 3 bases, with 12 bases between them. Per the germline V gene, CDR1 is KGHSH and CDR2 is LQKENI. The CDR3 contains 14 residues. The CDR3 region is CASSRGPADTEAFF. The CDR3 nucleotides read TGTGCCAGCTCACGAGGACCCGCCGACACTGAAGCTTTCTTT.

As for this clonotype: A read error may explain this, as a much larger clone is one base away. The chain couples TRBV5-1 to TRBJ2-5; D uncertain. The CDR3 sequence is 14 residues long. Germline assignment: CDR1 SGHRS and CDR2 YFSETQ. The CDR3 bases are TGCACCAGCAGCATCCGGGTCCCCGATAAGACCCAGTACTTC. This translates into CTSSIRVPDKTQYF.

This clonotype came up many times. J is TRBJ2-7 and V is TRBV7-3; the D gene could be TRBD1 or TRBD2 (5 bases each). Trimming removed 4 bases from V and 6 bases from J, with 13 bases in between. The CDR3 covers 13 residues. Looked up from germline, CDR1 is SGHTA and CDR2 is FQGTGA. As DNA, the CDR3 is TGTGCCAGCAGCTCCCTCGGTGGGGGCGAGCAGTACTTC. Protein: CASSSLGGGEQYF.

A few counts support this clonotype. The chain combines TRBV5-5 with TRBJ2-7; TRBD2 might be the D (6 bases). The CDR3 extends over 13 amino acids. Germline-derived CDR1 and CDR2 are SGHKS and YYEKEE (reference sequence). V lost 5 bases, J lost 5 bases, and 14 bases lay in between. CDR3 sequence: CASRRGSSDEQYF. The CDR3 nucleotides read TGTGCCAGCAGGCGGGGTTCTTCGGACGAGCAGTACTTC.

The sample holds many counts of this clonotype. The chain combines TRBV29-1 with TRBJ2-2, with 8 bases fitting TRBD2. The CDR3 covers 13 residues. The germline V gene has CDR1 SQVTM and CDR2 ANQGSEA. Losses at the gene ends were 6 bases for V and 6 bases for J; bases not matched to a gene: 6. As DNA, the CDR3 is TGCAGCGTGGGACTAGTTTTGGCCGGGGAGCTGTTTTTT. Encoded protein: CSVGLVLAGELFF.

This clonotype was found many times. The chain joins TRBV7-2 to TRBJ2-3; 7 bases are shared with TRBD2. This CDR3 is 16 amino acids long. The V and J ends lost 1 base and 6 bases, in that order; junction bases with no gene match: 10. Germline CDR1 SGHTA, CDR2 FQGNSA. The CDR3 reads CASSLVGGSRADTQYF. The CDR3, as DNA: TGTGCCAGCAGCTTAGTGGGCGGGAGTCGGGCCGATACGCAGTATTTT.

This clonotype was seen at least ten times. The CDR3 DNA reads TGTGCCAGCAGCTCAAACAGGGGGCGGAGGAATGGCTACACCTTC. Amino acid sequence: CASSSNRGRRNGYTF. The chain employs TRBV7-2 and TRBJ1-2; 9 positions agree with TRBD1. V lost 4 bases to trimming and J lost 6 bases; unmatched junction nucleotides: 9. CDR3 size: 15 residues. Germline V CDR1 and CDR2: SGHTA, FQGNSA.

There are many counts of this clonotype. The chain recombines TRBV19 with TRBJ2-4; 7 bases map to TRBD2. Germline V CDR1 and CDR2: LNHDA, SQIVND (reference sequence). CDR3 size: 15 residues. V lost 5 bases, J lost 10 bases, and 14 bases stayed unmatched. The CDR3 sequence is CASSLPQGGRGIQYF. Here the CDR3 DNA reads TGTGCCAGTAGTTTACCCCAGGGAGGGAGAGGGATTCAGTACTTC.